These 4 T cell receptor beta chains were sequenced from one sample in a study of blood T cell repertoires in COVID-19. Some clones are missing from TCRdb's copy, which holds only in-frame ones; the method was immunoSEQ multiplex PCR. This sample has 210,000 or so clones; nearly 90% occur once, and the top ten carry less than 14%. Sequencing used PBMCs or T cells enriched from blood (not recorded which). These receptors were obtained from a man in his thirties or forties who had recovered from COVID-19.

The CDR3 DNA follows: TGTGCCAGCACTTCTGAGAATTATGGTACCTTTGGCTACACCTTC. The encoded protein is CASTSENYGTFGYTF. The chain has TRBV2 and TRBJ1-2; D is ambiguous. The ends were cut back, 7 bases at V and 7 bases at J, with 22 bases in the middle. Germline CDR1 and CDR2: SNHLY and FYNNEI. There are 15 residues in the CDR3.

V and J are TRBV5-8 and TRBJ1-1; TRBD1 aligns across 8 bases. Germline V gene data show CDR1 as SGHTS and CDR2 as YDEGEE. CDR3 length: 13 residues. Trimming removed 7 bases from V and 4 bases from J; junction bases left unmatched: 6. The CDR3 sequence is CASCRGLGTEAFF. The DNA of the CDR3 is TGTGCCAGCTGCAGGGGGCTTGGCACTGAAGCTTTCTTT.

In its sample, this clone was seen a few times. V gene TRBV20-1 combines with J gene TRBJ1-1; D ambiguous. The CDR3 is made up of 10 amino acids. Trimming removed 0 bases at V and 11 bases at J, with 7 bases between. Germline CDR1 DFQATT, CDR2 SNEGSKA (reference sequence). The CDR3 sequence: CSARDRSAFF. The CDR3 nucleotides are TGCAGTGCTAGAGATCGTTCGGCTTTCTTT.

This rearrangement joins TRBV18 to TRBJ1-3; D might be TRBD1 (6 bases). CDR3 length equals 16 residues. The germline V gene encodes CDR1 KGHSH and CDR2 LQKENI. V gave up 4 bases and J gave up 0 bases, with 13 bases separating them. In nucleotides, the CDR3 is TGTGCCAGCTCACGAGAACAGGGCGACTCTGGAAACACCATATATTTT. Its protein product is CASSREQGDSGNTIYF.